These T cell receptor beta chains were read from a single sample in a study of shared clonotypes between healthy human individuals. Only in-frame clones appear in the TCRdb table, and some are missing; sequencing was by immunoSEQ multiplex PCR. Among roughly 810,000 clones listed, 96% were seen once. Material: naive CD8+ T cells sorted from blood. These receptors all come from a man aged 25 to 45 in good health. The CDR3 runs from the conserved cysteine through the conserved F or W. The order of the fields is clone size, V gene, J gene, D gene, CDR3 protein, CDR3 DNA. A D gene is named only where the DNA matches it firmly. Clone size is given for some rows only: seen once, a few or many times, or a class if the clone is expanded.

NA	TRBV7-3	TRBJ2-7	TRBD2	CASSLWPREGSEQYF	TGTGCCAGCAGCTTATGGCCTCGGGAGGGGTCGGAGCAGTACTTC
NA	TRBV6-1	TRBJ2-7	TRBD2	CASSGTSGRHEQYF	TGTGCCAGCAGTGGGACTAGCGGGAGACACGAGCAGTACTTC
NA	TRBV30	TRBJ2-7	NA	CAWSGGQVYEQYF	TGTGCCTGGAGCGGCGGACAAGTCTACGAGCAGTACTTC
once	TRBV7-2	TRBJ2-7	TRBD1	CASGDRSSYEQYF	TGTGCCAGCGGGGACAGAAGCTCCTACGAGCAGTACTTC
NA	TRBV28	TRBJ1-2	NA	CASADFYGYTF	TGTGCCAGCGCGGATTTCTATGGCTACACCTTC
NA	TRBV29-1	TRBJ2-1	NA	CSVASGFDEQFF	TGCAGCGTTGCGTCGGGTTTCGATGAGCAGTTCTTC
NA	TRBV2	TRBJ1-5	TRBD1	CASSELGTEPNQPQHF	TGTGCCAGCAGTGAGTTAGGGACAGAGCCGAATCAGCCCCAGCATTTT
NA	TRBV29-1	TRBJ2-7	NA	CSVEGSGTYEQYF	TGCAGCGTTGAAGGGTCAGGGACCTACGAGCAGTACTTC
NA	TRBV28	TRBJ2-7	TRBD1	CASSVGQGVRYEQYF	TGTGCCAGCTCGGTAGGACAGGGGGTTCGGTACGAGCAGTACTTC
NA	TRBV19	TRBJ2-5	NA	CASSSGTNRRETQYF	TGTGCCAGTAGTTCCGGGACAAATAGGCGAGAGACCCAGTACTTC
NA	TRBV4-1	TRBJ2-2	TRBD2	CASSQAGLADGELFF	TGCGCCAGCAGCCAAGCGGGACTAGCGGACGGGGAGCTGTTTTTT
NA	TRBV10-3	TRBJ2-5	NA	CAIRDEEETQYF	TGTGCCATCAGAGACGAGGAAGAGACCCAGTACTTC